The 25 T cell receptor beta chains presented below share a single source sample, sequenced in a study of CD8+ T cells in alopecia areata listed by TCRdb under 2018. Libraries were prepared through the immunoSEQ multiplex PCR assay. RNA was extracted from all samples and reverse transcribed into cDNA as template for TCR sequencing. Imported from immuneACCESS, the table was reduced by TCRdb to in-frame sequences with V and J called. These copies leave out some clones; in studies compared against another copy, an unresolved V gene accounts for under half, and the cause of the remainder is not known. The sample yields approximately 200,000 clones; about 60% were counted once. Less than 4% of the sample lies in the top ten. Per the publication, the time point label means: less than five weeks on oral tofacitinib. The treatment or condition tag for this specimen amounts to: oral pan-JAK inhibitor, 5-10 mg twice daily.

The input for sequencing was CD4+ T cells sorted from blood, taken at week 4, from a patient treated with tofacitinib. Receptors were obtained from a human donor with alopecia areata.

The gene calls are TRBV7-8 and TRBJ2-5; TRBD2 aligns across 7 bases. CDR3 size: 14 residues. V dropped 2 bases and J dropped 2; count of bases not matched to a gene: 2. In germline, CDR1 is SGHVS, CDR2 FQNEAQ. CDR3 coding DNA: TGTGCCAGCAGCTTAACCGGGGGGCAAGAGACCCAGTACTTC. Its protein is CASSLTGGQETQYF.

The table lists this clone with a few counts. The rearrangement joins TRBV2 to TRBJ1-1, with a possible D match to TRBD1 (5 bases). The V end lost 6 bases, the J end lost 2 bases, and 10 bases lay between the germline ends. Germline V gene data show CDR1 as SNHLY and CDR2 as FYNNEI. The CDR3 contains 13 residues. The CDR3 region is CASRRGGNTEAFF. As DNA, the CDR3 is TGTGCCAGCAGGCGGGGGGGAAACACTGAAGCTTTCTTT.

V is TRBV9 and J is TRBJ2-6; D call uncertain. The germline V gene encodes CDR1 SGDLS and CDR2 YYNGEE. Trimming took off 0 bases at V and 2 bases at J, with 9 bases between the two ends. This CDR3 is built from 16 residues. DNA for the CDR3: TGTGCCAGCAGCGTAGTAGCAGACGCTGGGGCCAACGTCCTGACTTTC. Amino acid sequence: CASSVVADAGANVLTF.

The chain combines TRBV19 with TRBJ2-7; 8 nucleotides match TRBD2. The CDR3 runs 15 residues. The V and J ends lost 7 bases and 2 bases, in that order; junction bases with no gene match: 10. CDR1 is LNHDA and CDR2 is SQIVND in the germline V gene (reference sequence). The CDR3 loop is CASTERGGLTYEQYF. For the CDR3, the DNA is TGTGCCAGTACCGAACGGGGGGGTCTAACCTACGAGCAGTACTTC.

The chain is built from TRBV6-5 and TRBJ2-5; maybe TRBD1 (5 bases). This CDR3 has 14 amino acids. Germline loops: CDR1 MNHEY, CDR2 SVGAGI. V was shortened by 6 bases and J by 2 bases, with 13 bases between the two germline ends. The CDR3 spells CASRTDTGQETQYF. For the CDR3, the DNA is TGTGCCAGCAGAACCGACACAGGTCAAGAGACCCAGTACTTC.

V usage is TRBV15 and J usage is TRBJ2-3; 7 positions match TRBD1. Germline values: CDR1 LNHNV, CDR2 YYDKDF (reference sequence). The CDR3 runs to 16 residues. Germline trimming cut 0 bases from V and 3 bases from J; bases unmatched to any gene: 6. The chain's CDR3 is CATSRESGTATDTQYF. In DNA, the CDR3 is TGTGCCACCAGCAGAGAGAGTGGGACAGCAACAGATACGCAGTATTTT.

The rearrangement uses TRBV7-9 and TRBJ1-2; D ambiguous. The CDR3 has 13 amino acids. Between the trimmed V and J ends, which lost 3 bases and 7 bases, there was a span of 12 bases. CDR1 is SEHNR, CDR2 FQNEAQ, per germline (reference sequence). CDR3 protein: CASSFSADFGYTF. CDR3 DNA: TGTGCCAGCAGCTTTTCGGCCGACTTTGGCTACACCTTC.

The CDR3 loop is CSVGPSGQIYEQYF. CDR3 DNA: TGCAGCGTTGGTCCATCGGGACAGATCTACGAGCAGTACTTC. This sequence joins TRBV29-1 and TRBJ2-7; 7 nucleotides match TRBD1. Germline V lookup: CDR1 SQVTM, CDR2 ANQGSEA. The V gene end was trimmed by 4 bases and the J gene end by 3 bases; junction bases not matched to a gene: 9. The CDR3 runs to 14 residues.

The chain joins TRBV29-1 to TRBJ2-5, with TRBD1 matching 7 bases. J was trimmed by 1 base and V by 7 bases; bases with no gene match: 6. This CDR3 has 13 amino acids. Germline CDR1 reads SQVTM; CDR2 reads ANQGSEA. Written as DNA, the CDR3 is TGCAGCGGGCGGACAGGCCCCCAAGAGACCCAGTACTTC. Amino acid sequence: CSGRTGPQETQYF.

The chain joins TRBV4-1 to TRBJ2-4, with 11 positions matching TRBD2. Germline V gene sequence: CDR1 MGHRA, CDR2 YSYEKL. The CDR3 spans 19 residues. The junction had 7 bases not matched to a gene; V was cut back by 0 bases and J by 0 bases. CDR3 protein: CASSQDTSGGTLAKNIQYF. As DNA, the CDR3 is TGCGCCAGCAGCCAAGATACTAGCGGGGGCACCTTAGCCAAAAACATTCAGTACTTC.

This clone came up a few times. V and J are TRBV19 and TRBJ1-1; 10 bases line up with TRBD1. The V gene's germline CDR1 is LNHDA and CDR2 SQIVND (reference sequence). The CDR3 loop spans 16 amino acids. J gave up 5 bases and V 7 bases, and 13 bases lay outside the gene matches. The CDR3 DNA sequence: TGTGCCAGTACCCTATATGGGGGGACAGGGGAAACTGAAGCTTTCTTT. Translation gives CASTLYGGTGETEAFF.

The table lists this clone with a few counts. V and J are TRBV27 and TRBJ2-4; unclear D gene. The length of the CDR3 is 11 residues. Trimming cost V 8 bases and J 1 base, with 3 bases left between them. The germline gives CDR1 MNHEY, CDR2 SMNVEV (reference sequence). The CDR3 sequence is CASSAKNIQYF. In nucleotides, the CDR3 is TGTGCCAGCTCTGCCAAAAACATTCAGTACTTC.

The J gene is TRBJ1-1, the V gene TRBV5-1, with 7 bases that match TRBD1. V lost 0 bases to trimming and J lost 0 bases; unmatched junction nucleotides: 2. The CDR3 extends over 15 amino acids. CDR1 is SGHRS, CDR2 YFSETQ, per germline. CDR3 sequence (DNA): TGCGCCAGCAGCTTGGTGGGACAGATGAACACTGAAGCTTTCTTT. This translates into CASSLVGQMNTEAFF. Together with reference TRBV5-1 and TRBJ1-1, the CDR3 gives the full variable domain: KAGVTQTPRYLIKTRGQQVTLSCSPISGHRSVSWYQQTPGQGLQFLFEYFSETQRNKGNFPGRFSGRQFSNSRSEMNVSTLELGDSALYLCASSLVGQMNTEAFFGQGTRLTVV.

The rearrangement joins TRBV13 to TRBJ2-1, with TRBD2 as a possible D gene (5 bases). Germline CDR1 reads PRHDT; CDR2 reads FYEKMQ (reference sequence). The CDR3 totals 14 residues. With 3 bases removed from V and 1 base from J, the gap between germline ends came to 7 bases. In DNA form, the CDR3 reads TGTGCCAGCAGCTTGAGGGTTTCCTACAATGAGCAGTTCTTC. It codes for CASSLRVSYNEQFF.

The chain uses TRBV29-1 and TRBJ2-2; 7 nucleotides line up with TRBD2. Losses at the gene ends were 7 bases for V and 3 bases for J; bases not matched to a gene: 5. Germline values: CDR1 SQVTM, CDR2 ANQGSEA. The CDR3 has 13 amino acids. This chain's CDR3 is CSAGRGDTGELFF. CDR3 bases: TGCAGCGCGGGACGGGGGGACACCGGGGAGCTGTTTTTT.

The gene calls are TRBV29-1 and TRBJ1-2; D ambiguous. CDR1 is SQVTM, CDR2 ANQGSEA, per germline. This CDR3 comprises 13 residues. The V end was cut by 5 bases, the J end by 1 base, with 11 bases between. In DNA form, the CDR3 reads TGCAGCGTTCCCATGAGGGTTAACTATGGCTACACCTTC. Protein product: CSVPMRVNYGYTF.

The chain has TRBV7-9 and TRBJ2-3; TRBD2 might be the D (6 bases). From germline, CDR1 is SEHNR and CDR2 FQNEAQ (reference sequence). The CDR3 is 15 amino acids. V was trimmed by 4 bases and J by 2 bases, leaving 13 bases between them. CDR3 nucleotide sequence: TGTGCCAGCAGCTGGCAAGCGGGTTCCACAGATACGCAGTATTTT. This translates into CASSWQAGSTDTQYF.

CDR3: CASSRRDQETQYF. In DNA, the CDR3 is TGCGCCAGCAGCAGGAGGGACCAAGAGACCCAGTACTTC. This chain uses TRBV4-1 with TRBJ2-5, with TRBD2 as a possible D gene (6 bases). The germline V gene encodes CDR1 MGHRA and CDR2 YSYEKL. Trimming cost V 5 bases and J 0 bases, with 7 bases left between them. This CDR3 comprises 13 residues.

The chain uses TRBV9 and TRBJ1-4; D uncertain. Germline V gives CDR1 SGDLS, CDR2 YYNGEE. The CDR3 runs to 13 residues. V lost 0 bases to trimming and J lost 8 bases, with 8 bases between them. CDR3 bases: TGTGCCAGCAGCGTAGCAGGAGGCGAAAAACTGTTTTTT. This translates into CASSVAGGEKLFF.

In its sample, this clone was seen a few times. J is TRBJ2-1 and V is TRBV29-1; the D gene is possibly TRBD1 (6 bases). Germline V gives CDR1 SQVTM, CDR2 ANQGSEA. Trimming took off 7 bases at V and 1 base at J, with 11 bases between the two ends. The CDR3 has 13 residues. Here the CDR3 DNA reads TGCAGCGCTCAGGGACAATCCTACAATGAGCAGTTCTTC. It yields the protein CSAQGQSYNEQFF.

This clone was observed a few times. CDR3 coding DNA: TGTGCCAGCAGTACTTATGGGTCAATAAACATTCAGTACTTC. Its translation: CASSTYGSINIQYF. The chain has TRBV27 and TRBJ2-4; D unresolved. The CDR3 has 14 residues. The V end was cut by 5 bases, the J end by 6 bases, with 14 bases between. Germline CDR1 reads MNHEY; CDR2 reads SMNVEV (reference sequence).

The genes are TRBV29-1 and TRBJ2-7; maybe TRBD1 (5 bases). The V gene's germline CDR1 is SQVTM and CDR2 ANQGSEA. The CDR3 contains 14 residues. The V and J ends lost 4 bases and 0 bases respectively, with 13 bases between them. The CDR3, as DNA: TGCAGCGTTGCGCGGCAGGGATCCTCCTACGAGCAGTACTTC. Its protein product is CSVARQGSSYEQYF.

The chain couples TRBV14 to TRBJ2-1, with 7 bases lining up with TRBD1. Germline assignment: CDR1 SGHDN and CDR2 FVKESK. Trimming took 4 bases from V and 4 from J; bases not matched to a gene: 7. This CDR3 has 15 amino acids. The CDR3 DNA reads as TGTGCCAGCAGCCGACAGGGCCCCCTATACAATGAGCAGTTCTTC. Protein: CASSRQGPLYNEQFF.

The CDR3: CALERNTEAFF. Here the CDR3 DNA reads TGTGCTCTAGAAAGAAACACTGAAGCTTTCTTT. This chain links TRBV30 with TRBJ1-1; D not resolved. CDR1 GTSNPN and CDR2 SVGIG come from the germline V gene (reference sequence). The CDR3 is 11 amino acids.

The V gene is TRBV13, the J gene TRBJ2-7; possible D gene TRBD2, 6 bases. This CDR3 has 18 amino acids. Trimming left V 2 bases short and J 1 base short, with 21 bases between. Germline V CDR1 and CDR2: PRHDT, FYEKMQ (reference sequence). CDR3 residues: CASSLRSVEGQRSYEQYF. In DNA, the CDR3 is TGTGCCAGCAGCTTACGGTCGGTGGAGGGTCAAAGATCCTACGAGCAGTACTTC. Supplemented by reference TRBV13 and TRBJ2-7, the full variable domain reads AAGVIQSPRHLIKEKRETATLKCYPIPRHDTVYWYQQGPGQDPQFLISFYEKMQSDKGSIPDRFSAQQFSDYHSELNMSSLELGDSALYFCASSLRSVEGQRSYEQYFGPGTRLTVT.